What follows are 23 T cell receptor beta chains derived from one specimen sequenced in a study of immune cell composition in non-small cell lung cancer. Sequenced by immunoSEQ multiplex PCR; TCRdb stores in-frame clones only, minus some. The sample includes roughly 2,700 clones, under 85% of them seen just once. The sample comprised lung tumor tissue. Every receptor here comes from a human donor with non-small cell lung cancer.

The chain is built from TRBV5-6 and TRBJ2-4; TRBD2 matches at 7 bases. With 0 bases clipped from V and 0 bases from J, the junction kept 9 bases outside the gene matches. CDR1 and CDR2 from the germline V gene are SGHDT and YYEEEE. There are 18 residues in the CDR3. DNA for the CDR3: TGTGCCAGCAGCTTGGAGGCCCGGAGCGGGATAGCCAAAAACATTCAGTACTTC. Its translation is CASSLEARSGIAKNIQYF.

The gene calls are TRBV19 and TRBJ2-3, with 10 bases matching TRBD1. The CDR3 is made up of 13 amino acids. The V and J ends lost 9 bases and 5 bases, in that order; junction bases with no gene match: 5. Germline V lookup: CDR1 LNHDA, CDR2 SQIVND (reference sequence). The CDR3 sequence: CASGTGEGDTQYF. The CDR3 DNA is TGTGCCAGCGGGACAGGGGAGGGAGATACGCAGTATTTT.

This clone showed up just once. The chain carries TRBV11-2 and TRBJ2-1; D not resolved. The V end lost 5 bases, the J end lost 0 bases, and 11 bases lay between the germline ends. Per the germline V gene, CDR1 is SGHAT and CDR2 is FQNNGV. The CDR3 loop spans 15 amino acids. Here the CDR3 reads CASSPGASSYNEQFF. CDR3 nucleotides: TGTGCCAGCAGCCCTGGCGCTAGCTCCTACAATGAGCAGTTCTTC.

The chain has TRBV10-3 and TRBJ2-3; tentatively, D is TRBD2 (5 bases). Per germline, CDR1 ENHRY and CDR2 SYGVKD. V dropped 6 bases and J dropped 4 bases, with 11 bases sitting between them. The CDR3 has 13 amino acids. The CDR3 region is CAIREATPDTQYF. The CDR3 DNA is TGTGCCATCAGGGAGGCTACCCCAGATACGCAGTATTTT.

The chain couples TRBV15 to TRBJ2-5; 10 bases match TRBD1. The germline CDR1 and CDR2 sequences are LNHNV and YYDKDF (reference sequence). The J segment lost 5 bases and the V segment lost 1 base, leaving 4 bases of the junction unmatched. The CDR3 runs to 15 residues. In DNA form, the CDR3 reads TGTGCCACCAGCAGAGCGACAGGGGGCTATGAGACCCAGTACTTC. Protein sequence: CATSRATGGYETQYF.

This clone was picked up a small number of times. Sequence at one end of the junction differs from germline and may be a read error. The chain employs TRBV2 and TRBJ1-5; 12 nucleotides agree with TRBD1. In germline, CDR1 is SNHLY, CDR2 FYNNEI. The CDR3 extends over 14 amino acids. The CDR3 DNA follows: TGTGCCAGTACCGGGACAGGGGGCAAGCAGCCCCAGCATTTT. Translation gives CASTGTGGKQPQHF.

This clone was picked up a small number of times. Other DNA sequences in the same sample also yield this CDR3. The V call is TRBV2, the J call TRBJ2-7; 12 bases align to TRBD1. The germline CDR1 and CDR2 sequences are SNHLY and FYNNEI. The J segment lost 7 bases and the V segment lost 6 bases, leaving 10 bases of the junction unmatched. The CDR3 has 15 amino acids. Here the CDR3 DNA reads TGTGCCAGCAGCCCTCCGGGACAGGGGGCTGGAGAGCAGTACTTC. This translates into CASSPPGQGAGEQYF.

This clone showed up just once. V gene TRBV7-9 combines with J gene TRBJ2-3; 10 bases are a match to TRBD2. V lost 5 bases to trimming and J lost 2 bases; unmatched junction nucleotides: 7. Germline V gives CDR1 SEHNR, CDR2 FQNEAQ (reference sequence). CDR3 length: 16 residues. The CDR3 here is CASSARTSGLTDTQYF. The CDR3 DNA reads as TGTGCCAGCAGCGCCAGGACTAGCGGACTCACAGATACGCAGTATTTT.

Only a few counts were recorded for this clone. This chain joins TRBV30 and TRBJ2-3; weak D call: TRBD2 (5 bases). This CDR3 region has 11 residues. Trimming took off 5 bases at V and 7 bases at J, with 10 bases between the two ends. Per the germline V gene, CDR1 is GTSNPN and CDR2 is SVGIG (reference sequence). The CDR3 here is CAWATRNTQYF. In DNA form, the CDR3 reads TGTGCCTGGGCCACTAGGAATACGCAGTATTTT.

This clone is labeled as large. The chain couples TRBV27 to TRBJ1-6; TRBD1 might be the D (6 bases). Germline values: CDR1 MNHEY, CDR2 SMNVEV (reference sequence). Deletions cut 5 bases from V and 6 bases from J, with 11 bases between. This CDR3 contains 14 residues. CDR3 nucleotides: TGTGCCAGCAGTGACAAGGGGGTTAATTCACCCCTCCACTTT. As protein: CASSDKGVNSPLHF.

V is TRBV10-3 and J is TRBJ1-2; the match to TRBD1 covers 10 bases. The germline V gene has CDR1 ENHRY and CDR2 SYGVKD. The CDR3 extends over 15 amino acids. J was trimmed by 2 bases and V by 10 bases; bases with no gene match: 10. The CDR3, as DNA: TGTGCCACCCGGGACAGGGGAATGTCAAACTATGGCTACACCTTC. Protein: CATRDRGMSNYGYTF.

The rearrangement links TRBV2 to TRBJ1-4; the D gene is possibly TRBD1 (5 bases). V was clipped by 10 bases and J by 5 bases, with 20 bases between them. Germline CDR1 and CDR2: SNHLY and FYNNEI. The CDR3 loop spans 15 amino acids. The CDR3 loop is CATGGEGTRNEKLFF. CDR3 in DNA: TGTGCCACGGGGGGTGAAGGGACGAGAAATGAAAAACTGTTTTTT.

The chain employs TRBV21-1 and TRBJ2-2; TRBD1, as called in the table, went unchecked against the DNA. TRBV21-1 is marked as a pseudogene. This CDR3 region has 17 residues. The CDR3 bases are TGTGCCAGCAGCAAAGAAATCGGGACAGGGAACACCGGGGAGCTGTTTTTT. It specifies CASSKEIGTGNTGELFF.

The chain joins TRBV29-1 to TRBJ2-5; 9 bases are shared with TRBD1. The DNA end lines up better with TRBJ2-7; the J call may be wrong. The CDR3 runs 15 residues. Germline V gene lookup returns CDR1 SQVTM and CDR2 ANQGSEA. The CDR3: CSVLGPGTGSHEQYF. CDR3 nucleotides: TGCAGCGTCCTCGGGCCCGGGACAGGGTCCCACGAGCAGTACTTC.

The J gene is TRBJ2-3, the V gene TRBV7-9; the match to TRBD2 covers 12 bases. J was trimmed by 7 bases and V by 2 bases; bases with no gene match: 7. The CDR3 sequence is 16 residues long. Germline V lookup: CDR1 SEHNR, CDR2 FQNEAQ (reference sequence). Here the CDR3 DNA reads TGTGCCAGCAGCTTATTAGCTAGCGGGGGGGCTAATACGCAGTATTTT. Protein sequence: CASSLLASGGANTQYF.

In its sample, this clone was seen a few times. The chain joins TRBV2 to TRBJ1-5; D is undetermined. Germline V lookup: CDR1 SNHLY, CDR2 FYNNEI. The V and J ends lost 0 bases and 2 bases respectively, with 11 bases between them. The CDR3 length is 16 residues. Here the CDR3 reads CASSEAAMFGNQPQHF. The CDR3 region has the DNA TGTGCCAGCAGTGAAGCGGCCATGTTCGGCAATCAGCCCCAGCATTTT.

This clone showed up just a few times. The same CDR3 also results from other DNA sequences found in this sample. V usage is TRBV7-6 and J usage is TRBJ1-1; D is uncertain. This CDR3 has 13 residues. Trimming stripped 5 bases from V and 1 base from J, with 8 bases between. Germline assignment: CDR1 SGHVS and CDR2 FNYEAQ. The CDR3 region is CASSADTNTEAFF. The CDR3 bases are TGTGCCAGCAGCGCAGACACGAACACTGAAGCTTTCTTT.

This clone is deemed medium-sized. The genes are TRBV5-1 and TRBJ1-1; perhaps TRBD1 as D (5 bases). Germline V gene lookup returns CDR1 SGHRS and CDR2 YFSETQ. The CDR3 runs to 14 residues. The germline V and J ends were trimmed by 4 bases and 7 bases, with 17 bases remaining between them. This CDR3 reads CASSASAGRDEAFF. CDR3 sequence (DNA): TGCGCCAGCAGCGCCTCTGCAGGGAGGGATGAAGCTTTCTTT.

The chain uses TRBV7-2 and TRBJ1-1; D gene unclear. Germline V gene data show CDR1 as SGHTA and CDR2 as FQGNSA. V lost 2 bases to trimming and J lost 1 base, with 5 bases between them. The CDR3 spans 13 residues. CDR3 coding DNA: TGTGCCAGCAGCTTAACGCGGAACACTGAAGCTTTCTTT. As protein: CASSLTRNTEAFF.

The chain employs TRBV18 and TRBJ2-1, with D possibly TRBD1 on 5 matching bases. There are 15 residues in the CDR3. The germline V and J ends were trimmed by 2 bases and 0 bases, with 8 bases remaining between them. CDR1 is KGHSH and CDR2 is LQKENI in the germline V gene. The CDR3 DNA sequence: TGTGCCAGCTCACCATCCCAGGGCTCCTACAATGAGCAGTTCTTC. Translation: CASSPSQGSYNEQFF.

This clone was found once. The CDR3 reads CAWSVQSYYGYTF. CDR3 nucleotides: TGTGCCTGGAGTGTACAGTCCTACTATGGCTACACCTTC. This chain connects TRBV30 to TRBJ1-2; no definite D call. The V end lost 0 bases, the J end lost 3 bases, and 8 bases lay between the germline ends. Germline V gives CDR1 GTSNPN, CDR2 SVGIG (reference sequence). The CDR3 runs to 13 residues.

The rearrangement uses TRBV6-1 and TRBJ2-7; 9 bases are shared with TRBD1. CDR1 and CDR2 (germline): MNHNS, SASEGT. The CDR3 length is 14 residues. The trim removed 5 bases at V and 3 bases at J, leaving 5 bases unmatched. CDR3 amino acids: CASSNTGGGYEQYF. The CDR3, as DNA: TGTGCCAGCAGTAATACAGGGGGCGGCTACGAGCAGTACTTC.

The rearrangement joins TRBV30 to TRBJ2-7, with 8 bases matching TRBD1. V shed 7 bases, J shed 6 bases, and the junction held 5 bases outside the gene matches. The length of the CDR3 is 11 residues. Germline-derived CDR1 and CDR2 are GTSNPN and SVGIG (reference sequence). CDR3 nucleotide sequence: TGTGCCTCACAGGGGGTTCGCGAGCAGTACTTC. It translates to CASQGVREQYF.